The rows below give T cell receptor beta chains drawn from one sample of a study of response to subunit inactivated influenza vaccine. Using its own MiXCR run on the RT-PCR reads, TCRdb lists one record per CDR3 protein. The sample includes approximately 530,000 distinct CDR3 sequences, approximately 7.6% seen only once; the top ten take under 15%. The sequences come from PBMCs from blood, collected less than 30 months after vaccination. The source of these receptors is a man aged 50 to 75 who received an inactivated influenza vaccine. The CDR3 runs from the conserved cysteine through the conserved F or W.

J gene,V gene,CDR3 protein
TRBJ2-1,TRBV20-1,CSAPFSGSYNEQFF
TRBJ1-6,TRBV6-1,CASYRAGSPLHF
TRBJ2-2,TRBV12-3/TRBV12-4,CASTIRGANTGELFF
TRBJ2-7,TRBV6-2/TRBV6-3,CASSRLAGAYEQYF
TRBJ2-4,TRBV12-3/TRBV12-4,CASSTIGLPQYF
TRBJ2-1,TRBV11-2,CASSFGSLENEQFF
TRBJ2-2,TRBV5-1,CASSQTGVWTGELFF
TRBJ2-3,TRBV9,CASSVGPPDRGTDTQYF
TRBJ1-6,TRBV12-3/TRBV12-4,CASSQRLNSPLHF
TRBJ2-1,TRBV9,CASSASGLASEQFF
TRBJ2-5,TRBV2,CASIGPGEETQYF
TRBJ1-6,TRBV6-1,CASSPDSSGNSPLHF
TRBJ2-6,TRBV12-3/TRBV12-4,CASSLQLGANVLTF
TRBJ1-3,TRBV5-1,CASSPGDTIYF
TRBJ2-5,TRBV3-1,CASSQVPGTTETQYF
TRBJ2-5,TRBV7-9,CASSLGRQSQETQYF
TRBJ2-1,TRBV10-3,CVTGQSYNEQFF
TRBJ2-1,TRBV7-9,CASLTSGRVNEQFF
TRBJ1-5,TRBV6-1,CASTHPLGNQPQHF
TRBJ2-3,TRBV20-1,CSASGTRTLTDTQYF
TRBJ2-3,TRBV12-3/TRBV12-4,CASSGVTSTDTQYF
TRBJ2-1,TRBV4-1,CASSPRQRSANNEQFF
TRBJ2-1,TRBV20-1,CSARGLAGGKEQFF
TRBJ2-3,TRBV28,CASSPDGRGTQYF
TRBJ2-7,TRBV21-1,CASSSRLVDPYEQCF
TRBJ2-7,TRBV30,CAWSATGTTEQYF
TRBJ2-3,TRBV5-1,CASQVQGHTDTQYF
TRBJ2-2,TRBV12-3/TRBV12-4,CASSLKSGRLSTGELFF
TRBJ1-2,TRBV3-1,CASSRRQSGYTF
TRBJ1-5,TRBV12-3/TRBV12-4,CASSLSPGDNQPQHF
TRBJ2-7,TRBV15,CATSNGGLAGAYHEQYF
TRBJ1-1,TRBV12-3/TRBV12-4,CASSSYGGNEAFF
TRBJ2-1,TRBV12-3/TRBV12-4,CASSLSTSGSNEQFF